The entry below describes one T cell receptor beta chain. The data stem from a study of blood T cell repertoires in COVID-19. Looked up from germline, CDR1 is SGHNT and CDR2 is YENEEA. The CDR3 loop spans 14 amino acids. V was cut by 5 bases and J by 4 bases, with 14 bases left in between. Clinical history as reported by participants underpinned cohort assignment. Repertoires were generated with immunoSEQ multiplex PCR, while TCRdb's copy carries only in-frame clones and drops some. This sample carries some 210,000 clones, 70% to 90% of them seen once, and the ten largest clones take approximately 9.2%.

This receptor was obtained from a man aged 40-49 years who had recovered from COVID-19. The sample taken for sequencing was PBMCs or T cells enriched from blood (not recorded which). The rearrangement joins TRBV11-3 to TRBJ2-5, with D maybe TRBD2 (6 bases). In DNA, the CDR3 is TGTGCCAGCAGCCCGACGACTAGTACAGAGACCCAGTACTTC. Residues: CASSPTTSTETQYF. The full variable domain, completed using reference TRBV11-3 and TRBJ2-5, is EAGVVQSPRYKIIEKKQPVAFWCNPISGHNTLYWYLQNLGQGPELLIRYENEEAVDDSQLPKDRFSAERLKGVDSTLKIQPAELGDSAVYLCASSPTTSTETQYFGPGTRLLVL.